The rows below give T cell receptor beta chains drawn from one sample of a study of blood T cell repertoires in COVID-19. TCRdb's copy holds only in-frame clones and misses some; the assay was immunoSEQ multiplex PCR. The table has some 150,000 clones, 70% to 90% seen once. Sample: peripheral blood. These receptors all come from a woman aged 55-70 years with acute or convalescent COVID-19. The CDR3 runs from the conserved cysteine through the conserved F or W. D genes are given only for firm matches. Size tells how often a clone was seen (once, few, many) or the class of an expanded clone, and some rows leave it out.

CDR3 length: 15; J gene: TRBJ2-2; V gene: TRBV2; D gene: TRBD2; clone size: few; CDR3 DNA: TGTGCCAGCAGTAGACTAGCGTTGAACACCGGGGAGCTGTTTTTT; CDR3 protein: CASSRLALNTGELFF
CDR3 length: 16; J gene: TRBJ1-2; V gene: TRBV15; D gene: -; clone size: few; CDR3 DNA: TGTGCCACCAGCAGAGATTATCTAGTAGGAGCCTATGGCTACACCTTC; CDR3 protein: CATSRDYLVGAYGYTF
CDR3 length: 15; J gene: TRBJ1-1; V gene: TRBV29-1; D gene: -; clone size: -; CDR3 DNA: TGCAGCGGTTTCGCGGGAGGGGCCGGAAAATATCGAGCTTTCTTT; CDR3 protein: CSGFAGGAGKYRAFF
CDR3 length: 15; J gene: TRBJ1-2; V gene: TRBV6-5; D gene: -; clone size: -; CDR3 DNA: TGTGCCAGCAGACAATACAGCCTCGGAAACTATGGCTACACCTTC; CDR3 protein: CASRQYSLGNYGYTF
CDR3 length: 17; J gene: TRBJ1-2; V gene: TRBV19; D gene: TRBD1; clone size: -; CDR3 DNA: TGTGCCAGTAGTATAGATCCCCCAGGGGGCCCCAACTATGGCTACACCTTC; CDR3 protein: CASSIDPPGGPNYGYTF
CDR3 length: 16; J gene: TRBJ2-7; V gene: TRBV6-4; D gene: -; clone size: few; CDR3 DNA: TGTGCCAGCAGAGTCGTGACAGCGAAAACCTCCTACGAGCAGTACTTC; CDR3 protein: CASRVVTAKTSYEQYF
CDR3 length: 14; J gene: TRBJ1-1; V gene: TRBV6-4; D gene: -; clone size: -; CDR3 DNA: TGTGCCAGCAGTGACTCCCACAGGGCCACTGAAGCTTTCTTT; CDR3 protein: CASSDSHRATEAFF
CDR3 length: 15; J gene: TRBJ2-3; V gene: TRBV7-9; D gene: TRBD1; clone size: -; CDR3 DNA: TGTGCCAGCAGCTCTGCGGCAGGGGGAGCAGATACGCAGTATTTT; CDR3 protein: CASSSAAGGADTQYF
CDR3 length: 15; J gene: TRBJ1-2; V gene: TRBV4-1; D gene: -; clone size: -; CDR3 DNA: TGCGCCAGCAGCCCAGGATCCCGAAGCTATGATGGCTACACCTTC; CDR3 protein: CASSPGSRSYDGYTF
CDR3 length: 15; J gene: TRBJ2-5; V gene: TRBV28; D gene: -; clone size: -; CDR3 DNA: TGTGCCAGCAGGACCCGGGACTGGACTCAAGAGACCCAGTACTTC; CDR3 protein: CASRTRDWTQETQYF
CDR3 length: 14; J gene: TRBJ1-1; V gene: TRBV7-9; D gene: -; clone size: few; CDR3 DNA: TGTGCCAGCAGCCGCGCGGCAGCGGACACTGAAGCTTTCTTT; CDR3 protein: CASSRAAADTEAFF
CDR3 length: 17; J gene: TRBJ2-2; V gene: TRBV7-6; D gene: TRBD2; clone size: -; CDR3 DNA: TGTGCCAGCAGCTTATGGGGACTAGCCGGGGGTACCGGGGAGCTGTTTTTT; CDR3 protein: CASSLWGLAGGTGELFF
CDR3 length: 13; J gene: TRBJ1-2; V gene: TRBV19; D gene: TRBD1; clone size: -; CDR3 DNA: TGTGCCAGTAGCCCGGGACAGCTCTATGGCTACACCTTC; CDR3 protein: CASSPGQLYGYTF
CDR3 length: 16; J gene: TRBJ1-1; V gene: TRBV7-2; D gene: TRBD1; clone size: -; CDR3 DNA: TGTGCCAGCAGCTTAGAGGGGATAGGGGGCGGCACTGAAGCTTTCTTT; CDR3 protein: CASSLEGIGGGTEAFF
CDR3 length: 14; J gene: TRBJ1-2; V gene: TRBV28; D gene: -; clone size: -; CDR3 DNA: TGTGCCAGCGATACGGCAGGGTCTAACTATGGCTACACCTTC; CDR3 protein: CASDTAGSNYGYTF
CDR3 length: 15; J gene: TRBJ2-2; V gene: TRBV3-1/TRBV3-2; D gene: -; clone size: -; CDR3 DNA: TGTGCCAGCAGCCAAGACACTACGAACACCGGGGAGCTGTTTTTT; CDR3 protein: CASSQDTTNTGELFF
CDR3 length: 14; J gene: TRBJ1-5; V gene: TRBV18; D gene: TRBD1; clone size: -; CDR3 DNA: TGTGCCAGCTCAAGTCAGGGGGCATTTCAGCCCCAGCATTTT; CDR3 protein: CASSSQGAFQPQHF
CDR3 length: 14; J gene: TRBJ2-6; V gene: TRBV3-1/TRBV3-2; D gene: -; clone size: -; CDR3 DNA: TGTGCCAGCAGCCAACGGGATGGGGCCAACGTCCTGACTTTC; CDR3 protein: CASSQRDGANVLTF
CDR3 length: 15; J gene: TRBJ2-5; V gene: TRBV5-1; D gene: TRBD2; clone size: -; CDR3 DNA: TGCGCCAGCCGCCTTGCGACTAGCGGCCAAGAGACCCAGTACTTC; CDR3 protein: CASRLATSGQETQYF
CDR3 length: 14; J gene: TRBJ2-3; V gene: TRBV13; D gene: -; clone size: -; CDR3 DNA: TGTGCCAGCAGCTTACAGGGGTGGGCAGATACGCAGTATTTT; CDR3 protein: CASSLQGWADTQYF
CDR3 length: 15; J gene: TRBJ1-2; V gene: TRBV7-9; D gene: -; clone size: -; CDR3 DNA: TGTGCCAGCAGCTCTAGTGAACCGGACAGCTGGGGCTACACCTTC; CDR3 protein: CASSSSEPDSWGYTF
CDR3 length: 9; J gene: TRBJ2-3; V gene: TRBV10-1; D gene: -; clone size: -; CDR3 DNA: TGCGCCGGAGCAGATACGCAGTATTTT; CDR3 protein: CAGADTQYF
CDR3 length: 15; J gene: TRBJ2-2; V gene: TRBV2; D gene: TRBD1; clone size: -; CDR3 DNA: TGTGCCAGCAGTGAAACAAGACAGGGCACCGGGGAGCTGTTTTTT; CDR3 protein: CASSETRQGTGELFF
CDR3 length: 14; J gene: TRBJ2-7; V gene: TRBV7-9; D gene: -; clone size: -; CDR3 DNA: TGTGCCAGCAGCCCGGGACACAAAATCTACGAGCAGTACTTC; CDR3 protein: CASSPGHKIYEQYF
CDR3 length: 15; J gene: TRBJ2-1; V gene: TRBV28; D gene: TRBD1; clone size: once; CDR3 DNA: TGTGCCAGCAGTTTACAGGACAGGATCCGAAATGAGCAGTTCTTC; CDR3 protein: CASSLQDRIRNEQFF
CDR3 length: 15; J gene: TRBJ1-4; V gene: TRBV7-9; D gene: TRBD1; clone size: -; CDR3 DNA: TGTGCCAGCAGCCCCGGACAGGGAACTAATGAAAAACTGTTTTTT; CDR3 protein: CASSPGQGTNEKLFF
CDR3 length: 15; J gene: TRBJ2-7; V gene: TRBV7-6; D gene: TRBD1; clone size: -; CDR3 DNA: TGTGCCAGCAGCTTAACGGCCACAGGGGGTTACGAGCAGTACTTC; CDR3 protein: CASSLTATGGYEQYF
CDR3 length: 20; J gene: TRBJ1-2; V gene: TRBV5-1; D gene: -; clone size: -; CDR3 DNA: TGCGCCAGCAGCTTCAAACGCGCGGGACCCCAACGTAATAATAACTATGGCTACACCTTC; CDR3 protein: CASSFKRAGPQRNNNYGYTF
CDR3 length: 12; J gene: TRBJ1-1; V gene: TRBV5-1; D gene: -; clone size: -; CDR3 DNA: TGCGCCAGCAGCAAAGACAGCGCTGAAGCTTTCTTT; CDR3 protein: CASSKDSAEAFF
CDR3 length: 12; J gene: TRBJ2-7; V gene: TRBV2; D gene: -; clone size: -; CDR3 DNA: TGTGCCAGCAGTAGAGGCCTGCCTGAGCAGTACTTC; CDR3 protein: CASSRGLPEQYF
CDR3 length: 20; J gene: TRBJ1-3; V gene: TRBV4-3; D gene: -; clone size: -; CDR3 DNA: TGCGCCAGCAGCCAAGAGCGTCAGGGGTTATATACCTCTCCTGGAAACACCATATATTTT; CDR3 protein: CASSQERQGLYTSPGNTIYF
CDR3 length: 16; J gene: TRBJ2-1; V gene: TRBV5-1; D gene: TRBD2; clone size: -; CDR3 DNA: TGCGCCAGCAGCCTGGGCCCTAGCGGGACTAACAATGAGCAGTTCTTC; CDR3 protein: CASSLGPSGTNNEQFF
CDR3 length: 14; J gene: TRBJ1-1; V gene: TRBV4-1; D gene: TRBD1; clone size: -; CDR3 DNA: TGCGCCAGCAGCCACGGACAGGGGAGCACTGAAGCTTTCTTT; CDR3 protein: CASSHGQGSTEAFF
CDR3 length: 16; J gene: TRBJ2-1; V gene: TRBV10-2; D gene: TRBD1; clone size: -; CDR3 DNA: TGCGCCAGCAGTGATTCCCTTGGACAGGCGAGGGATGAGCAGTTCTTC; CDR3 protein: CASSDSLGQARDEQFF
CDR3 length: 15; J gene: TRBJ2-1; V gene: TRBV27; D gene: -; clone size: -; CDR3 DNA: TGTGCCAGCCAGACGCTAGGGGACTTCTACAATGAGCAGTTCTTC; CDR3 protein: CASQTLGDFYNEQFF
CDR3 length: 15; J gene: TRBJ1-1; V gene: TRBV27; D gene: TRBD1; clone size: -; CDR3 DNA: TGTGCCAGCAGCACCGGGACAGGGGTCATAACAGAAGCTTTCTTT; CDR3 protein: CASSTGTGVITEAFF
CDR3 length: 16; J gene: TRBJ2-1; V gene: TRBV4-3; D gene: TRBD2; clone size: -; CDR3 DNA: TGCGCCAGCAGCCAAGGCTACGCGGGGGCCTACAATGAGCAGTTCTTC; CDR3 protein: CASSQGYAGAYNEQFF
CDR3 length: 16; J gene: TRBJ2-5; V gene: TRBV5-1; D gene: TRBD2; clone size: -; CDR3 DNA: TGCGCCAGCAGTGAGAGGAGCGGGGGGAATAAAGAGACCCAGTACTTC; CDR3 protein: CASSERSGGNKETQYF
CDR3 length: 17; J gene: TRBJ2-1; V gene: TRBV11-3; D gene: TRBD1; clone size: -; CDR3 DNA: TGTGCCAGCAGCTTTCCTGGCCGGGACAGGGGGGGCAATGAGCAGTTCTTC; CDR3 protein: CASSFPGRDRGGNEQFF
CDR3 length: 13; J gene: TRBJ2-4; V gene: TRBV5-6; D gene: -; clone size: -; CDR3 DNA: TGTGCCAGCAGGGTGAGGTCCGAAAACATTCAGTACTTC; CDR3 protein: CASRVRSENIQYF
CDR3 length: 16; J gene: TRBJ2-3; V gene: TRBV28; D gene: TRBD2; clone size: -; CDR3 DNA: TGTGCCAGCAGTTTAATAGCGGGGCCTAGCACAGATACGCAGTATTTT; CDR3 protein: CASSLIAGPSTDTQYF
CDR3 length: 15; J gene: TRBJ1-4; V gene: TRBV6-4; D gene: TRBD1; clone size: -; CDR3 DNA: TGTGCCAGCAGTGACTCGGACAGGTTTGTAGGAAAACTGTTTTTT; CDR3 protein: CASSDSDRFVGKLFF
CDR3 length: 13; J gene: TRBJ2-7; V gene: TRBV6-5; D gene: -; clone size: once; CDR3 DNA: TGTGCCAGCAGCCGCGGACAGCACTACGAGCAGTACTTC; CDR3 protein: CASSRGQHYEQYF
CDR3 length: 19; J gene: TRBJ2-1; V gene: TRBV4-1; D gene: TRBD2; clone size: -; CDR3 DNA: TGCGCCAGCAGCCAACTCATCCCCCGTCTAGCGGGGGGCCACAATGAGCAGTTCTTC; CDR3 protein: CASSQLIPRLAGGHNEQFF
CDR3 length: 13; J gene: TRBJ2-2; V gene: TRBV5-1; D gene: -; clone size: -; CDR3 DNA: TGCGCCAGCAGCTTGGCAGGGACCGGGGAGCTGTTTTTT; CDR3 protein: CASSLAGTGELFF
CDR3 length: 13; J gene: TRBJ2-5; V gene: TRBV20-1; D gene: -; clone size: -; CDR3 DNA: TGCAGTGCTAGTCATAGTTCCGGTGAGACCCAGTACTTC; CDR3 protein: CSASHSSGETQYF